The 20 T cell receptor beta chains presented below share a single source sample, sequenced in a study of technical replicates of blood from a few donors. Sequenced by immunoSEQ multiplex PCR; TCRdb stores in-frame clones only, minus some. This sample has approximately 8,000 clones, with under 90% found just once. The sequenced sample consisted of PBMCs. The receptor source for this set is a human donor in good health.

The genes are TRBV5-1 and TRBJ2-1; 14 bases are a match to TRBD2. This CDR3 is built from 17 residues. The J segment lost 0 bases and the V segment lost 4 bases, leaving 3 bases of the junction unmatched. CDR1 and CDR2 (germline): SGHRS, YFSETQ. The CDR3 here is CASSRGTSGSSYNEQFF. Written as DNA, the CDR3 is TGCGCCAGCAGCCGCGGGACTAGCGGGAGCTCCTACAATGAGCAGTTCTTC.

The rearrangement joins TRBV9 to TRBJ2-1; 7 bases are shared with TRBD1. The V segment lost 0 bases and the J segment 2 bases; nucleotides outside the gene matches: 11. Germline V gene data show CDR1 as SGDLS and CDR2 as YYNGEE. This CDR3 region has 18 residues. This CDR3 is CASSVATGVGTAYNEQFF. CDR3 nucleotide sequence: TGTGCCAGCAGCGTAGCTACAGGGGTCGGGACAGCCTACAATGAGCAGTTCTTC.

The J gene is TRBJ1-2, the V gene TRBV5-6; D is undetermined. Germline V lookup: CDR1 SGHDT, CDR2 YYEEEE. V lost 4 bases and J lost 2, with 12 bases in between. This CDR3 is built from 14 residues. The CDR3 nucleotides are TGTGCCAGCAGCCCCTCCGAGGTAAACTATGGCTACACCTTC. Translated, it gives CASSPSEVNYGYTF.

This clone has a single count. V and J are TRBV5-1 and TRBJ2-1; 10 bases are shared with TRBD1. The CDR3 consists of 16 residues. The germline CDR1 and CDR2 sequences are SGHRS and YFSETQ. Trimming took 3 bases from V and 9 from J; bases not matched to a gene: 12. The CDR3 here is CASSSLAGQGISEQFF. The CDR3 DNA is TGCGCCAGCAGCTCCTTAGCGGGACAGGGGATCAGTGAGCAGTTCTTC.

The chain combines TRBV6-1 with TRBJ2-5, with 8 bases aligning to TRBD1. J lost 2 bases, V lost 2 bases, and 7 bases had no gene match. The CDR3 is 16 residues long. In germline, CDR1 is MNHNS, CDR2 SASEGT. CDR3 region: CASSESQGVGQETQYF. DNA for the CDR3: TGTGCCAGCAGTGAATCACAGGGGGTTGGTCAAGAGACCCAGTACTTC.

V gene TRBV28 combines with J gene TRBJ2-3, with 12 bases aligning to TRBD2. V was pared by 6 bases and J by 6 bases, with 16 bases of the junction left unmatched. The CDR3 length is 18 residues. CDR1 MDHEN and CDR2 SYDVKM come from the germline V gene. The CDR3 loop reads CASRGLAGGPWVGDTQYF. The CDR3 DNA reads TGTGCCAGCAGGGGGCTAGCGGGAGGGCCATGGGTCGGTGATACGCAGTATTTT.

The count of this clone is one. V and J are TRBV29-1 and TRBJ2-3; the match to TRBD2 covers 8 bases. There are 14 residues in the CDR3. Germline V gene lookup returns CDR1 SQVTM and CDR2 ANQGSEA. The ends lost 5 bases at V and 0 bases at J; junction bases unmatched: 4. The CDR3, as DNA: TGCAGCGTTCAAAGACTAGCGAGCACAGATACGCAGTATTTT. Translating it yields CSVQRLASTDTQYF.

The CDR3 DNA follows: TGTGCCAGCAGCCAAGATCTAGAAGGAAACACCGGGGAGCTGTTTTTT. Protein: CASSQDLEGNTGELFF. The V call is TRBV4-2, the J call TRBJ2-2; D is undetermined. V gave up 0 bases and J gave up 2 bases, with 10 bases separating them. CDR1 and CDR2 from the germline V gene are LGHNA and YNFKEQ. This CDR3 region has 16 residues.

This clone has a single count. The chain has TRBV2 and TRBJ2-7; a weak D match, TRBD1 (5 bases). The DNA end is a closer match to TRBJ2-5, so the J assignment may be wrong. From germline, CDR1 is SNHLY and CDR2 FYNNEI. The CDR3 totals 15 residues. The CDR3 reads CASRVDSLNQETQYF. The CDR3 bases are TGTGCCAGCAGGGTAGACAGCCTAAACCAAGAGACCCAGTACTTC.

This chain joins TRBV2 and TRBJ2-1; 7 bases fit TRBD2. The J segment lost 6 bases and the V segment lost 8 bases, leaving 7 bases of the junction unmatched. The CDR3 is 13 amino acids. CDR1 is SNHLY and CDR2 is FYNNEI in the germline V gene. The CDR3 sequence is CASGRALSNEQFF. The CDR3 DNA reads as TGTGCCAGCGGGAGGGCCCTTTCCAATGAGCAGTTCTTC.

This chain joins TRBV4-1 and TRBJ2-5; the D gene is possibly TRBD1 (6 bases). The V and J ends lost 3 bases and 3 bases respectively, with 11 bases between them. CDR1 is MGHRA, CDR2 YSYEKL, per germline. CDR3 length: 14 residues. CDR3 region: CASSHLPGEETQYF. CDR3 DNA sequence: TGCGCCAGCAGCCACCTCCCAGGGGAAGAGACCCAGTACTTC.

This chain links TRBV9 with TRBJ2-3; 7 bases are a match to TRBD2. The CDR3 has 16 amino acids. J was trimmed by 3 bases and V by 3 bases; bases with no gene match: 10. Germline V gives CDR1 SGDLS, CDR2 YYNGEE. CDR3 sequence reads: CASSASGGSSTDTQYF. For the CDR3, the DNA is TGTGCCAGCAGCGCTAGCGGCGGGAGTTCTACAGATACGCAGTATTTT.

V and J are TRBV5-1 and TRBJ2-3; 8 bases map to TRBD1. Trimming took 4 bases from V and 3 from J; bases not matched to a gene: 10. The germline CDR1 and CDR2 sequences are SGHRS and YFSETQ. The CDR3 has 16 amino acids. This CDR3 is CASSGGQVWTTDTQYF. In nucleotides, the CDR3 is TGCGCCAGCAGCGGGGGACAGGTTTGGACGACAGATACGCAGTATTTT. The variable domain in full, with the rest retrieved from reference TRBV5-1 and TRBJ2-3, is KAGVTQTPRYLIKTRGQQVTLSCSPISGHRSVSWYQQTPGQGLQFLFEYFSETQRNKGNFPGRFSGRQFSNSRSEMNVSTLELGDSALYLCASSGGQVWTTDTQYFGPGTRLTVL.

In its sample, this clone is large (0.1 to 1%). This chain uses TRBV19 with TRBJ2-7; 12 bases map to TRBD2. Per the germline V gene, CDR1 is LNHDA and CDR2 is SQIVND (reference sequence). This CDR3 region has 17 residues. With 3 bases clipped from V and 7 bases from J, the junction kept 13 bases outside the gene matches. The CDR3 here is CASSILAGGSGGDEQYF. The CDR3 nucleotides read TGTGCCAGTAGTATCCTAGCGGGAGGGTCAGGAGGAGATGAGCAGTACTTC.

The chain carries TRBV9 and TRBJ2-1; 10 positions agree with TRBD1. The CDR3 sequence is 17 residues long. From germline, CDR1 is SGDLS and CDR2 YYNGEE. The J segment lost 6 bases and the V segment lost 1 base, leaving 10 bases of the junction unmatched. The CDR3 nucleotides read TGTGCCAGCAGCGTAACTCCCGGGACAGGGGCTATCAATGAGCAGTTCTTC. It encodes CASSVTPGTGAINEQFF.

The rearrangement joins TRBV25-1 to TRBJ1-2, with a possible D match to TRBD1 (6 bases). Trimming removed 7 bases at V and 4 bases at J, with 13 bases between. From germline, CDR1 is MGHDK and CDR2 SYGVNS. The CDR3 consists of 13 residues. The CDR3 reads CASKMTGGYGYTF. The CDR3 coding sequence is TGTGCCAGCAAAATGACAGGAGGCTATGGCTACACCTTC.

V is TRBV5-1 and J is TRBJ2-5; TRBD2 matches 10 bases. Germline V gene data show CDR1 as SGHRS and CDR2 as YFSETQ. The CDR3 totals 16 residues. After removal of 0 bases from V and 5 bases from J, the junction contained 7 bases not matched to a gene. In DNA form, the CDR3 reads TGCGCCAGCAGCTTGGTTGCCCTAGCGGGAGATGAGACCCAGTACTTC. This sequence encodes CASSLVALAGDETQYF.

The gene calls are TRBV30 and TRBJ2-7, with D tentatively TRBD2 (5 bases). Germline CDR1 reads GTSNPN; CDR2 reads SVGIG (reference sequence). The CDR3 extends over 12 amino acids. V was clipped by 3 bases and J by 6 bases, with 12 bases between them. CDR3 residues: CAWSGLTAEQYF. CDR3 nucleotides: TGTGCCTGGAGCGGACTGACTGCCGAGCAGTACTTC.

J is TRBJ1-1 and V is TRBV5-1; TRBD1 agrees at 9 bases. Germline V gene lookup returns CDR1 SGHRS and CDR2 YFSETQ. The CDR3 length is 15 residues. J lost 6 bases, V lost 4 bases, and 10 bases had no gene match. CDR3 sequence reads: CASSPIDRGSAEAFF. CDR3 DNA sequence: TGCGCCAGCAGCCCGATAGACAGGGGGAGTGCTGAAGCTTTCTTT.

The J gene is TRBJ2-7, the V gene TRBV5-1; 7 bases line up with TRBD2. This CDR3 spans 11 amino acids. CDR1 and CDR2 (germline): SGHRS, YFSETQ. V was clipped by 4 bases and J by 6 bases; unmatched bases: 1. CDR3 amino acids: CASSTGGEQYF. CDR3 DNA: TGCGCCAGCAGCACGGGGGGCGAGCAGTACTTC. Full variable domain (missing parts from reference TRBV5-1 and TRBJ2-7): KAGVTQTPRYLIKTRGQQVTLSCSPISGHRSVSWYQQTPGQGLQFLFEYFSETQRNKGNFPGRFSGRQFSNSRSEMNVSTLELGDSALYLCASSTGGEQYFGPGTRLTVT.